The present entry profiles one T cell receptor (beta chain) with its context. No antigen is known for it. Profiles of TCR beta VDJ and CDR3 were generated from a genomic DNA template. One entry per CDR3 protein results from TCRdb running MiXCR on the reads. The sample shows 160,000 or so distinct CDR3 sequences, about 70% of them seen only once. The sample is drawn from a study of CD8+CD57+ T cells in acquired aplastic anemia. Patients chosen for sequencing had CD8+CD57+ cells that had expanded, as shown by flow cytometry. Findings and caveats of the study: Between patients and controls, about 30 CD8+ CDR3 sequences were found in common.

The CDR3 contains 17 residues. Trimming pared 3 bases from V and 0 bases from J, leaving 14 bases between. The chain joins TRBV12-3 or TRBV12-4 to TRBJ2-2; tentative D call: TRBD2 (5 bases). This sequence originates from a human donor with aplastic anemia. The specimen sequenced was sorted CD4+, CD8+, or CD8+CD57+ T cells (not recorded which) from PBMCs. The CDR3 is CASSFGEWVANTGELFF. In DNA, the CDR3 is TGTGCCAGCAGTTTCGGGGAGTGGGTAGCGAACACCGGGGAGCTGTTTTTT.